Each of the 21 T cell receptor beta chains below was sequenced from the same sample in a study of cytomegalovirus exposure and HLA in healthy donors. The study ran its PCR with 60 Vbeta and 13 Jbeta primers. The protocol was immunoSEQ multiplex PCR, while the TCRdb copy is restricted to in-frame clones and leaves out a portion. This table holds some 150,000 clones, over 60% found once. Source material: PBMCs. The receptors were gathered from a woman aged 30 to 39 in good health and CMV-seronegative.

The chain joins TRBV2 to TRBJ1-5, with D possibly TRBD1 on 6 matching bases. In germline, CDR1 is SNHLY, CDR2 FYNNEI. V lost 5 bases to trimming and J lost 1 base, with 12 bases between them. This CDR3 has 15 amino acids. The CDR3 DNA reads TGTGCCAGCAGTCCGGACAGCCCCAGCAATCAGCCCCAGCATTTT. The encoded protein is CASSPDSPSNQPQHF.

The chain links TRBV5-1 to TRBJ2-7; 8 bases match TRBD2. The CDR3 loop spans 16 amino acids. After removal of 0 bases from V and 2 bases from J, the junction contained 7 bases not matched to a gene. Germline-derived CDR1 and CDR2 are SGHRS and YFSETQ. CDR3 in amino acids: CASSLAMRGETYEQYF. The CDR3 region has the DNA TGCGCCAGCAGCTTGGCCATGCGGGGGGAGACCTACGAGCAGTACTTC.

The rearrangement joins TRBV6-5 to TRBJ2-3; a possible D gene is TRBD1 (5 bases). The V end was cut by 2 bases, the J end by 4 bases, with 10 bases between. Looked up from germline, CDR1 is MNHEY and CDR2 is SVGAGI. The CDR3 sequence is 14 residues long. The CDR3 loop reads CASSYRGGSDTQYF. DNA for the CDR3: TGTGCCAGCAGTTACAGGGGCGGTTCAGATACGCAGTATTTT.

V is TRBV5-4 and J is TRBJ1-2, with 11 nucleotides matching TRBD1. Germline-derived CDR1 and CDR2 are SGHNT and YYREEE (reference sequence). There are 16 residues in the CDR3. The V gene end was trimmed by 4 bases and the J gene end by 5 bases; junction bases not matched to a gene: 10. CDR3 in amino acids: CASSRDGQGAAYGYTF. The CDR3 nucleotides are TGTGCCAGCAGCCGTGATGGACAGGGGGCGGCATATGGCTACACCTTC.

V usage is TRBV7-2 and J usage is TRBJ1-4; D gene uncertain. V shed 1 base and J shed 10 bases, with 13 bases lying between them. The CDR3 consists of 14 residues. From germline, CDR1 is SGHTA and CDR2 FQGNSA. In nucleotides, the CDR3 is TGTGCCAGCAGCTTAGACGGGATTGCCACAAAACTGTTTTTT. This gives the protein CASSLDGIATKLFF.

This chain links TRBV2 with TRBJ2-2; the match to TRBD1 covers 10 bases. The junction had 4 bases not matched to a gene; V was cut back by 8 bases and J by 7 bases. Germline V gene sequence: CDR1 SNHLY, CDR2 FYNNEI. This CDR3 comprises 13 residues. The CDR3 DNA reads TGTGCCAGCGGGGGACAGGGGAGCGGGGAGCTGTTTTTT. This gives the protein CASGGQGSGELFF.

This rearrangement joins TRBV9 to TRBJ1-1; D is possibly TRBD1 (5 bases). The germline V gene has CDR1 SGDLS and CDR2 YYNGEE. CDR3 length: 13 residues. The V end was cut by 4 bases, the J end by 1 base, with 8 bases between. Written as DNA, the CDR3 is TGTGCCAGCAGCATTGGACAGAACACTGAAGCTTTCTTT. It translates to CASSIGQNTEAFF.

A note on this clone: A read error may account for a junction end that differs from germline. Other DNA sequences in the sample encode the same CDR3. V and J are TRBV19 and TRBJ2-3; 11 nucleotides align to TRBD2. Germline values: CDR1 LNHDA, CDR2 SQIVND (reference sequence). This CDR3 has 17 amino acids. The CDR3 loop reads CASNIAGGIPSTDTQYF. The CDR3 region has the DNA TGCGCCAGTAATATAGCGGGGGGGATACCTAGCACAGATACGCAGTATTTT.

This clone was counted a few times. The chain couples TRBV30 to TRBJ1-6; 7 bases are shared with TRBD1. After removal of 5 bases from V and 9 bases from J, the junction contained 7 bases not matched to a gene. In germline, CDR1 is GTSNPN, CDR2 SVGIG (reference sequence). The CDR3 loop spans 13 amino acids. The CDR3: CAWLRDSRSPLHF. CDR3 bases: TGTGCCTGGCTCCGGGACAGTCGTTCACCCCTCCACTTT.

The rearrangement joins TRBV28 to TRBJ2-7, with a tentative D call TRBD2 (5 bases). This CDR3 comprises 18 residues. Deletions cut 6 bases from V and 0 bases from J, with 24 bases between. The germline V gene encodes CDR1 MDHEN and CDR2 SYDVKM. The CDR3 DNA sequence: TGTGCCAGCAGGATTACTAGGGATCGGCGGGTGCCCTCCTACGAGCAGTACTTC. Amino acid sequence: CASRITRDRRVPSYEQYF. Combining the CDR3 with reference TRBV28 and TRBJ2-7 gives the whole variable domain DVKVTQSSRYLVKRTGEKVFLECVQDMDHENMFWYRQDPGLGLRLIYFSYDVKMKEKGDIPEGYSVSREKKERFSLILESASTNQTSMYLCASRITRDRRVPSYEQYFGPGTRLTVT.

This clone occurred once. The chain uses TRBV7-9 and TRBJ2-5, with TRBD1 identical over 12 bases. The CDR3 is made up of 18 amino acids. Germline CDR1 and CDR2: SEHNR and FQNEAQ (reference sequence). V shed 5 bases, J shed 5 bases, and the junction held 15 bases outside the gene matches. CDR3 protein: CASSKTSGTGGVGETQYF. In DNA, the CDR3 is TGTGCCAGCAGCAAGACATCCGGGACAGGGGGCGTCGGGGAGACCCAGTACTTC. The full variable domain, its missing parts supplied by reference TRBV7-9 and TRBJ2-5, is DTGVSQNPRHKITKRGQNVTFRCDPISEHNRLYWYRQTLGQGPEFLTYFQNEAQLEKSRLLSDRFSAERPKGSFSTLEIQRTEQGDSAMYLCASSKTSGTGGVGETQYFGPGTRLLVL.

This clone appeared a few times. V and J are TRBV10-3 and TRBJ2-1; 8 bases map to TRBD2. The CDR3 is made up of 15 amino acids. Germline lookup yields CDR1 ENHRY and CDR2 SYGVKD. V was pared by 4 bases and J by 8 bases, with 10 bases of the junction left unmatched. CDR3: CAISVREGRSDEQFF. CDR3 bases: TGTGCCATCAGTGTCCGGGAGGGCCGTAGTGATGAGCAGTTCTTC.

The rearrangement links TRBV2 to TRBJ1-1; D perhaps matches TRBD1 (5 bases). The CDR3 runs 15 residues. Trimming removed 5 bases from V and 6 bases from J, with 19 bases in between. Germline V gene data show CDR1 as SNHLY and CDR2 as FYNNEI. CDR3 loop: CASSLRDPEGAEAFF. The CDR3 nucleotides read TGTGCCAGCAGTCTCAGGGATCCCGAAGGGGCTGAAGCTTTCTTT.

CDR3 region: CASSQGLEGETQYF. In DNA, the CDR3 is TGCGCCAGCAGCCAAGGACTAGAAGGGGAGACCCAGTACTTC. V is TRBV4-1 and J is TRBJ2-5; a weak D match, TRBD2 (6 bases). The CDR3 totals 14 residues. Germline V CDR1 and CDR2: MGHRA, YSYEKL. Trimming pared 1 base from V and 5 bases from J, leaving 11 bases between.

About this clone: One end of the junction fails to match germline, which may point to a read error. This rearrangement joins TRBV30 to TRBJ2-2, with 9 bases fitting TRBD1. This CDR3 region has 12 residues. The germline CDR1 and CDR2 sequences are GTSNPN and SVGIG (reference sequence). The CDR3 DNA sequence: TGTGCTTGGACAGGGGAGACCGGGGAGCTGTTTTTT. This translates into CAWTGETGELFF.

The table lists this clone with a few counts. The chain combines TRBV6-6 with TRBJ2-2; TRBD2 is a possible D gene (6 bases). Trimming took off 4 bases at V and 1 base at J, with 10 bases between the two ends. The length of the CDR3 is 15 residues. CDR1 and CDR2 (germline): MNHNY, SVGAGI (reference sequence). The CDR3: CASSWSTRNTGELFF. CDR3 DNA sequence: TGTGCCAGCAGTTGGTCGACTAGGAACACCGGGGAGCTGTTTTTT.

The V gene is TRBV27, the J gene TRBJ2-2, with D maybe TRBD2 (5 bases). The CDR3 contains 15 residues. Germline CDR1 and CDR2: MNHEY and SMNVEV (reference sequence). Trimming left V 4 bases short and J 1 base short, with 10 bases between. The CDR3 loop is CASSYTRENTGELFF. For the CDR3, the DNA is TGTGCCAGCAGTTACACACGGGAGAACACCGGGGAGCTGTTTTTT.

A single count supports this clone. The chain couples TRBV9 to TRBJ2-2, with a possible D match to TRBD2 (7 bases). Trimming shortened V by 2 bases and J by 2 bases, and 13 bases separated the two germline ends. CDR3 length: 16 residues. Germline CDR1 reads SGDLS; CDR2 reads YYNGEE. CDR3 nucleotides: TGTGCCAGCAGCGTGGGAGGGGGGGCCAACACCGGGGAGCTGTTTTTT. Its translation: CASSVGGGANTGELFF. Variable domain in full (rest from reference TRBV9 and TRBJ2-2): DSGVTQTPKHLITATGQRVTLRCSPRSGDLSVYWYQQSLDQGLQFLIQYYNGEERAKGNILERFSAQQFPDLHSELNLSSLELGDSALYFCASSVGGGANTGELFFGEGSRLTVL.

In this sample, this clone turned up once. A junction boundary mismatches the germline segment, possibly from a read error. The chain is built from TRBV7-9 and TRBJ1-1; D remains ambiguous. The CDR3 length is 12 residues. Germline assignment: CDR1 SEHNR and CDR2 FQNEAQ (reference sequence). The CDR3 sequence: CSSSLRNTEAFF. The CDR3 DNA reads TGTTCCAGCAGCTTGAGAAACACTGAAGCTTTCTTT.

This clone came up once. The chain combines TRBV7-2 with TRBJ1-3; D is uncertain. V was pared by 3 bases and J by 0 bases, with 9 bases between. CDR3 size: 15 residues. Germline CDR1 SGHTA, CDR2 FQGNSA. The CDR3 region has the DNA TGTGCCAGCAGCTTTACGGGAGTCTCTGGAAACACCATATATTTT. It is translated as CASSFTGVSGNTIYF.

V and J are TRBV7-2 and TRBJ2-7; D perhaps matches TRBD2 (6 bases). V was cut by 0 bases and J by 2 bases, with 8 bases left in between. Germline CDR1 reads SGHTA; CDR2 reads FQGNSA. This CDR3 contains 14 residues. For the CDR3, the DNA is TGTGCCAGCAGCTTAGCGGGAGGCACCTACGAGCAGTACTTC. It is translated as CASSLAGGTYEQYF.